This T cell receptor (beta chain) appears in the sequencing data of a study of CD8+ T cells in alopecia areata. About the study: Treatment of the treated patients consisted of oral tofacitinib, 5 to 10 mg twice daily. Study-wide results and caveats: Tofacitinib did not eliminate many expanded lesional clones from scalp or blood.

After isolation, RNA underwent reverse transcription to generate cDNA as the sequencing template. Some clones are missing from TCRdb's copy, which holds only in-frame ones; the method was immunoSEQ multiplex PCR. The table includes hundreds of thousands of clones, more than 55% detected once. Described treatment: oral pan-JAK inhibitor, 5-10 mg twice daily. The germline V gene encodes CDR1 ENHRY and CDR2 SYGVKD. With 10 bases clipped from V and 0 bases from J, the junction kept 4 bases outside the gene matches. The CDR3 is 13 residues long. This clone was picked up a small number of times. Its antigen is still unknown.

This TCR came from a human donor with alopecia areata. This chain links TRBV10-3 with TRBJ2-3, with TRBD1 identical over 7 bases. This material consisted of CD4+ T cells sorted from blood, taken at week 44, from a patient treated with tofacitinib. The CDR3 loop reads CASRDSSTDTQYF. In nucleotides, the CDR3 is TGTGCCAGCCGGGACAGCAGCACAGATACGCAGTATTTT.